In this sample, the clone carrying this T cell receptor (beta chain) turned up many times. The data are from a study of glioma-infiltrating T cells. V trimming: 1 base; J trimming: 3 bases; junction bases outside the gene matches: 5. CDR3 length: 14 amino acids. Germline CDR1 and CDR2: DFQATT and SNEGSKA (reference sequence). Using RNA template, CDR3s of TCR alpha and beta were amplified with iRepertoire arm-PCR. A single record per CDR3 protein comes from TCRdb applying MiXCR to the multiplex PCR reads. The table shows roughly 120,000 distinct CDR3 sequences, with roughly 20% occurring only once. This chain uses TRBV20-1 with TRBJ1-2, with 7 bases lining up with TRBD1. This TCR was recovered from a human donor with low-grade glioma or glioblastoma, undergoing nonglioma brain surgery, or in good health (not recorded which). The sequencing sample was made of glioma tissue, nonneoplastic brain tissue, or PBMCs (not recorded which). CDR3 residues: CSARATGTDYGYTF. CDR3 nucleotide sequence: TGCAGTGCTAGAGCGACAGGGACCGACTATGGCTACACCTTC.